This entry concerns a single T cell receptor (beta chain). Unmatched junction bases numbered 6, after V lost 1 base and J lost 9 bases. The CDR3 is 15 residues long. CDR1 and CDR2 (germline): SGHNT, YENEEA. This entry is derived from a study of T cell changes during pregnancy in multiple sclerosis. Only in-frame clones appear in the TCRdb table, and some are missing; sequencing was by immunoSEQ multiplex PCR. The repertoire has fewer than 20,000 clones, 88% of them found once; the top ten carry about 1.3%. This clonotype originated in a female donor in good health, enrolled as a control in a pregnancy study. The chain couples TRBV11-3 to TRBJ2-1, with 10 bases lining up with TRBD2. The source material was CD4+ T cells from peripheral blood mononuclear cells, sampled in the first trimester of pregnancy. CDR3 loop: CASSLGTLAGSEQFF. CDR3 nucleotide sequence: TGTGCCAGCAGCTTAGGGACACTAGCGGGGAGTGAGCAGTTCTTC.